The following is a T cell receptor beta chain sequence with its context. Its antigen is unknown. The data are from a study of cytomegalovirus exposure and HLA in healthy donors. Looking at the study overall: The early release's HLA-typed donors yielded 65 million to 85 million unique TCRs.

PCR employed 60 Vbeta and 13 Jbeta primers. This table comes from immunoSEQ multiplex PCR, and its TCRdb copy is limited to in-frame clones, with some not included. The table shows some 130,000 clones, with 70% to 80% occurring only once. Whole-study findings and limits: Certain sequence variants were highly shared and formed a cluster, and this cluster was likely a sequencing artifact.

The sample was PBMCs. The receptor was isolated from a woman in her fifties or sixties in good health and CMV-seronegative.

This chain's CDR3 is CASSPRPRSYGYTF. CDR3 in DNA: TGCGCCAGCAGCCCACGCCCCAGGTCCTATGGCTACACCTTC. The rearrangement uses TRBV5-1 and TRBJ1-2; D gene uncertain. Germline V gives CDR1 SGHRS, CDR2 YFSETQ. CDR3 length equals 14 residues. V dropped 4 bases and J dropped 4 bases, with 14 bases sitting between them. Filled out from reference TRBV5-1 and TRBJ1-2, the complete variable domain reads KAGVTQTPRYLIKTRGQQVTLSCSPISGHRSVSWYQQTPGQGLQFLFEYFSETQRNKGNFPGRFSGRQFSNSRSEMNVSTLELGDSALYLCASSPRPRSYGYTFGSGTRLTVV.